Below, 15 T cell receptor beta chains from the same sample are listed, as sequenced in a study of blood T cell repertoires in COVID-19. The assay was immunoSEQ multiplex PCR, and TCRdb's table has in-frame clones only and misses some. The sample shows some 330,000 clones, around four fifths of them seen only once. The source material was PBMCs or T cells enriched from blood (not recorded which). Receptors originate from a woman in her fifties or sixties who had recovered from COVID-19.

The V gene is TRBV29-1, the J gene TRBJ1-6; no firm D call. Germline loops: CDR1 SQVTM, CDR2 ANQGSEA. This CDR3 is 14 amino acids long. The V and J ends lost 5 bases and 5 bases respectively, with 13 bases between them. CDR3 DNA: TGCAGCGTTCGGGAAGGGATCAATAATTCACCCCTCCACTTT. This encodes CSVREGINNSPLHF.

V gene TRBV5-1 combines with J gene TRBJ1-5; 10 positions agree with TRBD1. Trimming at V came to 4 bases and at J to 4 bases, leaving 8 bases not matched to a gene. The CDR3 has 16 residues. Germline V gene lookup returns CDR1 SGHRS and CDR2 YFSETQ. The CDR3 nucleotides read TGCGCCAGCAGCGCCGGGACAGGGGAACCTAATCAGCCCCAGCATTTT. Translation gives CASSAGTGEPNQPQHF.

J is TRBJ1-3 and V is TRBV11-3; 10 positions match TRBD1. Germline CDR1 SGHNT, CDR2 YENEEA. The CDR3 totals 17 residues. V was clipped by 0 bases and J by 5 bases; unmatched bases: 7. CDR3 DNA sequence: TGTGCCAGCAGCTTAGACATCGGGACAGGGGTTCGAAACACCATATATTTT. Translation: CASSLDIGTGVRNTIYF.

This chain uses TRBV5-5 with TRBJ2-1; 7 bases line up with TRBD2. Germline V gene lookup returns CDR1 SGHKS and CDR2 YYEKEE (reference sequence). CDR3 length equals 17 residues. V gave up 3 bases and J gave up 6 bases; unmatched junction bases: 15. CDR3 region: CASSSRTSAHIGNEQFF. Written as DNA, the CDR3 is TGTGCCAGCAGCTCCCGGACTAGTGCCCACATTGGCAATGAGCAGTTCTTC.

The J gene is TRBJ1-2, the V gene TRBV3-1 (or the pseudogene TRBV3-2); 7 bases match TRBD1. Germline assignment: CDR1 LGHDT and CDR2 YNNKEL (reference sequence). This CDR3 contains 13 residues. Trimming removed 1 base from V and 7 bases from J; junction bases left unmatched: 3. The CDR3 loop is CASSQGQGSGYTF. For the CDR3, the DNA is TGTGCCAGCAGCCAAGGACAGGGAAGTGGCTACACCTTC.

The CDR3 sequence is CASSPAGQASGYGYTF. The CDR3 region has the DNA TGTGCCAGCTCACCCGCGGGACAGGCTAGTGGCTATGGCTACACCTTC. V usage is TRBV18 and J usage is TRBJ1-2, with 8 positions matching TRBD1. The CDR3 has 16 residues. V trimming: 3 bases; J trimming: 4 bases; junction bases outside the gene matches: 10. Per the germline V gene, CDR1 is KGHSH and CDR2 is LQKENI. Complete variable domain (other parts from reference TRBV18 and TRBJ1-2): NAGVMQNPRHLVRRRGQEARLRCSPMKGHSHVYWYRQLPEEGLKFMVYLQKENIIDESGMPKERFSAEFPKEGPSILRIQQVVRGDSAAYFCASSPAGQASGYGYTFGSGTRLTVV.

The V and J genes are TRBV11-2 and TRBJ2-7, with 7 bases fitting TRBD1. Looked up from germline, CDR1 is SGHAT and CDR2 is FQNNGV. The V gene end was trimmed by 4 bases and the J gene end by 11 bases; junction bases not matched to a gene: 8. The CDR3 extends over 12 amino acids. The CDR3 reads CASSYGDSLEYF. CDR3 DNA: TGTGCCAGCAGCTACGGGGACAGCTTGGAGTACTTC. Looking up the rest from reference TRBV11-2 and TRBJ2-7 gives the full variable domain: EAGVAQSPRYKIIEKRQSVAFWCNPISGHATLYWYQQILGQGPKLLIQFQNNGVVDDSQLPKDRFSAERLKGVDSTLKIQPAKLEDSAVYLCASSYGDSLEYFGPGTRLTVT.

V and J are TRBV6-5 and TRBJ1-6, with 8 positions matching TRBD1. The CDR3 runs to 12 residues. V lost 6 bases, J lost 8 bases, and 0 bases stayed unmatched. From germline, CDR1 is MNHEY and CDR2 SVGAGI. CDR3 residues: CASRTGDSPLHF. CDR3 sequence (DNA): TGTGCCAGCAGGACAGGGGATTCACCCCTCCACTTT.

The chain employs TRBV6-5 and TRBJ2-7; 8 nucleotides align to TRBD2. The CDR3 has 14 amino acids. Germline CDR1 is MNHEY and CDR2 is SVGAGI. J gave up 1 base and V 7 bases, and 6 bases lay outside the gene matches. The CDR3 sequence: CASNTVAGSYEQYF. The DNA of the CDR3 is TGTGCCAGCAACACCGTAGCGGGGTCCTACGAGCAGTACTTC.

The CDR3 reads CASSDDKGANQPQHF. CDR3 DNA sequence: TGTGCCAGCAGTGACGATAAGGGGGCGAATCAGCCCCAGCATTTT. The chain has TRBV2 and TRBJ1-5; 7 bases fit TRBD1. The CDR3 has 15 amino acids. Germline assignment: CDR1 SNHLY and CDR2 FYNNEI. V dropped 3 bases and J dropped 4; count of bases not matched to a gene: 6. Full variable domain (rest looked up from reference TRBV2 and TRBJ1-5): EPEVTQTPSHQVTQMGQEVILRCVPISNHLYFYWYRQILGQKVEFLVSFYNNEISEKSEIFDDQFSVERPDGSNFTLKIRSTKLEDSAMYFCASSDDKGANQPQHFGDGTRLSIL.

The chain recombines TRBV6-6 with TRBJ2-1; TRBD2 matches 10 bases. V gave up 4 bases and J gave up 4 bases; unmatched junction bases: 7. CDR3 size: 16 residues. The germline V gene encodes CDR1 MNHNY and CDR2 SVGAGI (reference sequence). Here the CDR3 reads CASSSHLAGDYNEQFF. For the CDR3, the DNA is TGTGCCAGCAGTTCCCACCTAGCGGGAGATTACAATGAGCAGTTCTTC.

The rearrangement links TRBV6-5 to TRBJ1-1, with 8 bases identical to TRBD1. CDR1 and CDR2 from the germline V gene are MNHEY and SVGAGI. CDR3 length: 15 amino acids. Unmatched junction bases numbered 10, after V lost 6 bases and J lost 4 bases. The CDR3 is CASRALTGAATEAFF. In nucleotides, the CDR3 is TGTGCCAGCAGAGCATTGACAGGGGCCGCCACTGAAGCTTTCTTT.

Turning to this clone: A much larger clonotype is one base distant, so this may be a read error. Other nucleotide sequences from this sample produce the same CDR3. The CDR3 bases are TGCGCCAGCAGCCCCGGGGGCTCTGGAAACACCATATATTTT. Protein: CASSPGGSGNTIYF. This chain uses TRBV5-1 with TRBJ1-3, with D tentatively TRBD1 (5 bases). Germline V gene lookup returns CDR1 SGHRS and CDR2 YFSETQ. The CDR3 sequence is 14 residues long. V gave up 4 bases and J gave up 0 bases, with 8 bases separating them. The full variable domain, completed using reference TRBV5-1 and TRBJ1-3, is KAGVTQTPRYLIKTRGQQVTLSCSPISGHRSVSWYQQTPGQGLQFLFEYFSETQRNKGNFPGRFSGRQFSNSRSEMNVSTLELGDSALYLCASSPGGSGNTIYFGEGSWLTVV.

This clone was recorded a few times. This sample also contains other DNA sequences that code for the same CDR3. The chain links TRBV29-1 to TRBJ1-5; 7 nucleotides align to TRBD1. Per germline, CDR1 SQVTM and CDR2 ANQGSEA. With V trimmed by 4 bases and J by 3 bases, 3 bases remained unmatched. This CDR3 is 13 amino acids long. The CDR3 reads CSVGQGVNQPQHF. The CDR3, as DNA: TGCAGCGTTGGTCAGGGGGTCAATCAGCCCCAGCATTTT.

V is TRBV7-2 and J is TRBJ2-3; 7 bases line up with TRBD2. Germline lookup yields CDR1 SGHTA and CDR2 FQGNSA. This CDR3 spans 14 amino acids. V shed 6 bases and J 0 bases; nucleotides not matched to a gene: 3. CDR3 sequence (DNA): TGTGCCAGCAGGAGACTAGCTAGCACAGATACGCAGTATTTT. Translated: CASRRLASTDTQYF.